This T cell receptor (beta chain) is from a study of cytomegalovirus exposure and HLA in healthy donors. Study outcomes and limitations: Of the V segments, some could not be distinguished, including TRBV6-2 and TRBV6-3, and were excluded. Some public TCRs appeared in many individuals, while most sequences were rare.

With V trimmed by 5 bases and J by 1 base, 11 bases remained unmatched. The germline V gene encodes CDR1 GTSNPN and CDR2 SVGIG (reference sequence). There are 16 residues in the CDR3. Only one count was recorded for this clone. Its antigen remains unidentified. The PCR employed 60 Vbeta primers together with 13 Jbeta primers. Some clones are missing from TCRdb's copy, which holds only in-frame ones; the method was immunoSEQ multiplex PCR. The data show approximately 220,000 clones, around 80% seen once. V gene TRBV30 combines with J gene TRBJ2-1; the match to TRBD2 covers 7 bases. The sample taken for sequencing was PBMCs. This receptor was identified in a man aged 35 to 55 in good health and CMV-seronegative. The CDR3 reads CAWGGEEGKSYNEQFF. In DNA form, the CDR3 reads TGTGCCTGGGGGGGGGAGGAGGGAAAGTCCTACAATGAGCAGTTCTTC.